This T cell receptor (beta chain) is drawn from a study of blood T cell repertoires in COVID-19. Background on the study: The United States, Italy and Spain supplied acute and convalescent COVID-19 samples. Sources were T cells, B-cell-depleted T cells, or PBMCs; the material itself was cDNA or gDNA.

As processed by the authors: Using reference gene primer amplification, nucleated cell counts were estimated. Using immunoSEQ multiplex PCR, the repertoire was profiled, and TCRdb retains in-frame clones only, with some absent. The V and J calls and clone size come from that table; D and trimming were worked out from the DNA. Among tens of thousands of clones, about nine tenths were seen once, and the ten largest hold over 5.5%. In germline, CDR1 is LGHDT, CDR2 YNNKEL (reference sequence). CDR3 length: 20 amino acids. With 2 bases clipped from V and 3 bases from J, the junction kept 19 bases outside the gene matches.

The sample taken for sequencing was peripheral blood. The sequence was obtained from a human donor in a cohort sampled during active COVID-19. V gene TRBV3-1 (or the pseudogene TRBV3-2) combines with J gene TRBJ2-7; 10 positions agree with TRBD1. The CDR3 bases are TGTGCCAGCAGCCAATTAAGGTACAAGACAGGGGGCGAAAGGGACTACGAGCAGTACTTC. Its protein is CASSQLRYKTGGERDYEQYF.